The 17 T cell receptor beta chains below all came from one sample that was sequenced in a study of blood T cell repertoires in COVID-19. Clones were read by immunoSEQ multiplex PCR, and TCRdb kept only the in-frame ones, dropping some. This sample has about 270,000 clones, with about 89% found just once. Input material: peripheral blood. The origin of the receptors is a man in his forties or fifties with active or convalescent COVID-19.

The chain combines TRBV5-1 with TRBJ1-2, with 7 bases that match TRBD1. From germline, CDR1 is SGHRS and CDR2 YFSETQ. This CDR3 contains 15 residues. V shed 4 bases and J 5 bases; nucleotides not matched to a gene: 11. This CDR3 is CASSEERGGWYGYTF. DNA for the CDR3: TGCGCCAGCAGCGAAGAGCGAGGGGGCTGGTATGGCTACACCTTC.

This rearrangement joins TRBV4-1 to TRBJ1-5; 7 bases fit TRBD1. Germline V gene data show CDR1 as MGHRA and CDR2 as YSYEKL. The CDR3 loop spans 16 amino acids. V dropped 3 bases and J dropped 5; count of bases not matched to a gene: 10. CDR3 DNA sequence: TGCGCCAGCAGCCAGGTACCGGGACAGTATGATCAGCCCCAGCATTTT. Translating it yields CASSQVPGQYDQPQHF.

The chain is built from TRBV21-1 and TRBJ1-3. TRBV21-1 counts as a pseudogene. There are 16 residues in the CDR3. CDR3 bases: TGTGCCAGCAGCAAAGTGCGGGACCTCTCTGGAAACACCATATATTTT. The encoded protein is CASSKVRDLSGNTIYF.

The CDR3 region has the DNA TGTGCCAGCAGCTTAGTGGGGGGACTAGCGATCAGCACAGATACGCAGTATTTT. It is translated as CASSLVGGLAISTDTQYF. V is TRBV7-2 and J is TRBJ2-3; 10 bases fit TRBD2. J lost 0 bases, V lost 1 base, and 7 bases had no gene match. The CDR3 has 18 residues. CDR1 and CDR2 (germline): SGHTA, FQGNSA. Full variable domain (missing parts from reference TRBV7-2 and TRBJ2-3): GAGVSQSPSNKVTEKGKDVELRCDPISGHTALYWYRQSLGQGLEFLIYFQGNSAPDKSGLPSDRFSAERTGGSVSTLTIQRTQQEDSAVYLCASSLVGGLAISTDTQYFGPGTRLTVL.

The V and J genes are TRBV14 and TRBJ2-7; TRBD1 might be the D (6 bases). Looked up from germline, CDR1 is SGHDN and CDR2 is FVKESK. V was shortened by 0 bases and J by 7 bases, with 16 bases between the two germline ends. This CDR3 region has 15 residues. For the CDR3, the DNA is TGTGCCAGCAGCCAAGAAGACCACAGGGTAAAGGAGCAGTACTTC. The encoded protein is CASSQEDHRVKEQYF.

A word on this clone: Other DNA variants within this sample encode the same CDR3. The chain employs TRBV5-4 and TRBJ2-7; D possibly corresponds to TRBD2 (6 bases). V was pared by 3 bases and J by 0 bases, with 7 bases between. The CDR3 extends over 13 amino acids. CDR1 is SGHNT, CDR2 YYREEE, per germline (reference sequence). The CDR3 nucleotides read TGTGCCAGCAGCTCCGGGGGCTCCTACGAGCAGTACTTC. As protein: CASSSGGSYEQYF.

The chain joins TRBV18 to TRBJ2-3, with D perhaps matching TRBD1 (6 bases). The CDR3 has 14 residues. The germline V gene has CDR1 KGHSH and CDR2 LQKENI. Trimming took off 4 bases at V and 3 bases at J, with 11 bases between the two ends. CDR3 in amino acids: CASSLGRGTDTQYF. Here the CDR3 DNA reads TGTGCCAGCTCACTGGGCAGGGGTACAGATACGCAGTATTTT.

J is TRBJ1-2 and V is TRBV9; TRBD1 agrees at 7 bases. The length of the CDR3 is 13 residues. CDR1 is SGDLS, CDR2 YYNGEE, per germline. With V trimmed by 4 bases and J by 6 bases, 6 bases remained unmatched. CDR3 sequence (DNA): TGTGCCAGCAGCCCTCCGACAGGGAATGGCTACACCTTC. Its translation is CASSPPTGNGYTF.

The rearrangement uses TRBV18 and TRBJ2-3; D not resolved. There are 15 residues in the CDR3. Per the germline V gene, CDR1 is KGHSH and CDR2 is LQKENI. Trimming took off 3 bases at V and 1 base at J, with 11 bases between the two ends. The CDR3 is CASSPREVGTDTQYF. The CDR3 bases are TGTGCCAGCTCACCTCGCGAGGTGGGCACAGATACGCAGTATTTT.

V usage is TRBV7-9 and J usage is TRBJ1-4, with 8 bases aligning to TRBD1. Per germline, CDR1 SEHNR and CDR2 FQNEAQ (reference sequence). V shed 4 bases and J 10 bases; nucleotides not matched to a gene: 11. CDR3 length: 15 amino acids. The CDR3: CASSSTTGVFGKLFF. In nucleotides, the CDR3 is TGTGCCAGCAGCTCAACGACAGGGGTTTTCGGAAAACTGTTTTTT.

The rearrangement joins TRBV5-4 to TRBJ2-2, with TRBD1 matching 7 bases. V gave up 2 bases and J gave up 6 bases; unmatched junction bases: 4. The CDR3 runs 14 residues. Germline CDR1 is SGHNT and CDR2 is YYREEE (reference sequence). The CDR3 DNA is TGTGCCAGCAGCTTACAGGGGTGGTCCGGGGAGCTGTTTTTT. Translating gives CASSLQGWSGELFF.

About this clone itself: A much larger clonotype is one base distant, so this may be a read error. The same CDR3 arises from other DNA sequences in this sample as well. The chain combines TRBV30 with TRBJ1-5; perhaps TRBD1 as D (5 bases). The CDR3 consists of 13 residues. Germline V CDR1 and CDR2: GTSNPN, SVGIG (reference sequence). With 0 bases removed from V and 2 bases from J, the gap between germline ends came to 5 bases. CDR3 protein: CAWSVQGNQPQHF. The DNA for the CDR3 is TGTGCCTGGAGTGTACAGGGCAATCAGCCCCAGCATTTT.

The V gene is TRBV24-1, the J gene TRBJ1-5; D might be TRBD1 (6 bases). The CDR3 has 14 amino acids. The germline V gene encodes CDR1 KGHDR and CDR2 SFDVKD. The V and J ends lost 6 bases and 3 bases respectively, with 11 bases between them. CDR3 DNA sequence: TGTGCCACCAGTCGGCAGGGGAACAATCAGCCCCAGCATTTT. This codes for CATSRQGNNQPQHF.

This clone was observed a few times. The chain carries TRBV5-1 and TRBJ2-7, with 14 nucleotides matching TRBD2. The CDR3 covers 15 residues. With V trimmed by 5 bases and J by 3 bases, 4 bases remained unmatched. Looked up from germline, CDR1 is SGHRS and CDR2 is YFSETQ. The CDR3 region has the DNA TGCGCCAGCAGGACCGGGACTAGCGGGAGCTACGAGCAGTACTTC. Its protein product is CASRTGTSGSYEQYF.

The V gene is TRBV9, the J gene TRBJ1-1; 8 positions agree with TRBD1. The CDR3 consists of 15 residues. Germline trimming cut 4 bases from V and 0 bases from J; bases unmatched to any gene: 5. Germline lookup yields CDR1 SGDLS and CDR2 YYNGEE. The CDR3 here is CASSYRDRLNTEAFF. In DNA, the CDR3 is TGTGCCAGCAGCTACCGGGACAGGCTGAACACTGAAGCTTTCTTT.

V gene TRBV6-5 combines with J gene TRBJ1-5, with 8 bases matching TRBD1. The CDR3 contains 14 residues. The germline gives CDR1 MNHEY, CDR2 SVGAGI. J was trimmed by 7 bases and V by 2 bases; bases with no gene match: 4. The DNA of the CDR3 is TGTGCCAGCAGTTACGGGACAGGATGGCAGCCCCAGCATTTT. Protein sequence: CASSYGTGWQPQHF.

Notes on this clone: Other DNA sequences of this sample code for an identical CDR3. The chain is built from TRBV5-1 and TRBJ1-1; TRBD1 matches at 7 bases. CDR3 length: 13 amino acids. From germline, CDR1 is SGHRS and CDR2 YFSETQ. V gave up 1 base and J gave up 3 bases; unmatched junction bases: 0. The CDR3 DNA is TGCGCCAGCAGCTTGACAGGGGACACTGAAGCTTTCTTT. It is translated as CASSLTGDTEAFF.